These 21 T cell receptor beta chains were sequenced from one sample in a study of blood T cells in healthy people across ages (dated by TCRdb to between 2015 and 2017). Receptors were amplified or captured by 5' RACE. Sequencing used an Illumina HiSeq 2500. A second PCR of roughly 7 to 12 cycles was run with a J-beta primer mix and a sample-barcoded 5' primer. TCRdb cleaned the public reads at Q25 with fastp, built clones with MiXCR and kept in-frame beta chains. Rows with one shared CDR3 protein collapse into an entry with the most common genes and DNA. The sample yields over 700,000 distinct CDR3 sequences; roughly 50% were counted once. The ten largest clones capture under 50% of the sample. Source material: blood. The receptors come from an elderly man in good health.

The rearrangement links TRBV27 to TRBJ2-4, with D tentatively TRBD1 (5 bases). The J call may not be correct, given that the DNA end is closer to TRBJ2-7. The CDR3 is 16 residues long. CDR1 and CDR2 from the germline V gene are MNHEY and SMNVEV (reference sequence). This CDR3 reads CASSSPRQGKHYEQYF. In nucleotides, the CDR3 is TGTGCCAGCAGTTCCCCCCGTCAGGGTAAGCACTACGAGCAGTACTTC.

The gene calls are TRBV3-1 and TRBJ2-5, with 7 bases lining up with TRBD1. The last part of the DNA fits TRBJ2-7 better; the J call may be wrong. The CDR3 totals 14 residues. CDR1 is LGHDT and CDR2 is YNNKEL in the germline V gene (reference sequence). DNA for the CDR3: TGTGCCAGCAGCGGGGGCAAGACAGGGAGCGAGCAGTACTTC. The encoded protein is CASSGGKTGSEQYF.

The V call is TRBV5-1, the J call TRBJ1-1; D not resolved. The length of the CDR3 is 15 residues. V was clipped by 0 bases and J by 4 bases, with 13 bases between them. The germline V gene has CDR1 SGHRS and CDR2 YFSETQ. The CDR3 DNA is TGCGCCAGCAGCTTGGAAGGACCCCCGGGCACTGAAGCTTTCTTT. Translation gives CASSLEGPPGTEAFF.

This chain uses TRBV27 with TRBJ1-4, with a weak D call TRBD1 (5 bases). V was clipped by 5 bases and J by 4 bases, with 11 bases between them. The CDR3 length is 14 residues. Germline CDR1 reads MNHEY; CDR2 reads SMNVEV (reference sequence). CDR3 DNA sequence: TGTGCCAGCAGTCCCTGGACATATAATGAAAAACTGTTTTTT. Translating gives CASSPWTYNEKLFF.

The J gene is TRBJ1-6, the V gene TRBV5-1; no firm D call. The CDR3 extends over 14 amino acids. CDR1 and CDR2 (germline): SGHRS, YFSETQ. V lost 6 bases to trimming and J lost 6 bases, with 13 bases between them. The CDR3 sequence: CASTEGNFNSPLHF. CDR3 bases: TGCGCCAGCACCGAAGGAAACTTTAATTCACCCCTCCACTTT.

This sequence joins TRBV11-2 and TRBJ1-2; D ambiguous. Germline V gives CDR1 SGHAT, CDR2 FQNNGV. This CDR3 comprises 15 residues. V lost 1 base, J lost 4 bases, and 13 bases lay in between. The CDR3 here is CASSLGRGGGYGYTF. DNA of the CDR3: TGTGCCAGCAGCTTAGGTCGGGGAGGCGGCTATGGCTACACCTTC.

The chain employs TRBV24-1 and TRBJ2-3, with 7 nucleotides matching TRBD1. V shed 3 bases and J 14 bases; nucleotides not matched to a gene: 13. Per the germline V gene, CDR1 is KGHDR and CDR2 is SFDVKD. This CDR3 has 14 amino acids. CDR3 sequence (DNA): TGTGCCACCAGTGATGCTACCACAGGGGAAGACGCGTATTTT. It translates to CATSDATTGEDAYF.

This clonotype showed up just a few times. V is TRBV4-2 and J is TRBJ2-3, with 11 bases that match TRBD2. The germline gives CDR1 LGHNA, CDR2 YNFKEQ. Trimming took 4 bases from V and 2 from J; bases not matched to a gene: 11. This CDR3 comprises 18 residues. CDR3 residues: CASSPDGTSGPFTDTQYF. In nucleotides, the CDR3 is TGTGCCAGCAGCCCTGACGGGACTAGCGGACCATTCACAGATACGCAGTATTTT.

The table lists this clonotype with a few counts. In DNA, the CDR3 is TGCGCCAGCAGCCAAGTCAGTCTTAATGAAAAACTGTTTTTT. As protein: CASSQVSLNEKLFF. The gene calls are TRBV4-1 and TRBJ1-4; D not resolved. V lost 1 base and J 4 bases, leaving 7 bases between the germline ends. Per the germline V gene, CDR1 is MGHRA and CDR2 is YSYEKL. The CDR3 has 14 residues.

The V call is TRBV21-1, the J call TRBJ2-7; TRBD1 reflects the table's D call only, with no check against the DNA. TRBV21-1 is noted as a pseudogene. The CDR3 is made up of 15 amino acids. The DNA of the CDR3 is TGTGCCAGCAGCAAAGGGGAAGGGAAAAACTACGAGCAGTACTTC. As protein: CASSKGEGKNYEQYF.

The genes are TRBV6-1 and TRBJ2-1; TRBD2 aligns across 10 bases. CDR1 is MNHNS, CDR2 SASEGT, per germline. The J segment lost 1 base and the V segment lost 7 bases, leaving 10 bases of the junction unmatched. This CDR3 contains 17 residues. DNA of the CDR3: TGTGCCAGCACTCCCTTCGGACTAGCGGTATCCTACAATGAGCAGTTCTTC. Its translation: CASTPFGLAVSYNEQFF.

This chain uses TRBV2 with TRBJ1-2; tentatively, D is TRBD1 (5 bases). This CDR3 contains 13 residues. Germline lookup yields CDR1 SNHLY and CDR2 FYNNEI. Trimming shortened V by 4 bases and J by 7 bases, and 13 bases separated the two germline ends. The DNA of the CDR3 is TGTGCCAGCAGTGTACAAAGGGACCGTGGCTACACCTTC. Protein sequence: CASSVQRDRGYTF.

The chain has TRBV12-5 and TRBJ2-7, with D hard to call. Germline loops: CDR1 LGHNT, CDR2 FRNRAP. The V and J ends lost 1 base and 2 bases respectively, with 6 bases between them. The CDR3 length is 13 residues. The CDR3 DNA follows: TGTGCTAGTGGTTTGGGACTTCCCTACGAGCAGTACTTC. It yields the protein CASGLGLPYEQYF.

In regard to this clonotype: A read error may explain this, as a much larger clone is one base away. The gene calls are TRBV13 and TRBJ2-1, with 11 nucleotides matching TRBD2. The length of the CDR3 is 16 residues. Germline V gene lookup returns CDR1 PRHDT and CDR2 FYEKMQ (reference sequence). CDR3 in amino acids: CASSLGLAGGYNDQFF. The CDR3 region has the DNA TGTGCCAGCAGCTTGGGTCTAGCGGGGGGATACAATGATCAGTTCTTC. Based on the CDR3 plus reference TRBV13 and TRBJ2-1, the full variable domain is AAGVIQSPRHLIKEKRETATLKCYPIPRHDTVYWYQQGPGQDPQFLISFYEKMQSDKGSIPDRFSAQQFSDYHSELNMSSLELGDSALYFCASSLGLAGGYNDQFFGPGTRLTVL.

The chain is built from TRBV28 and TRBJ2-3, with 9 bases matching TRBD2. Trimming cost V 3 bases and J 1 base; bases outside gene matches: 5. The CDR3 totals 16 residues. The V gene's germline CDR1 is MDHEN and CDR2 SYDVKM. CDR3 region: CASSFPTSGGTDTQYF. For the CDR3, the DNA is TGTGCCAGCAGTTTCCCGACTAGCGGAGGCACAGATACGCAGTATTTT.

This clonotype was counted at least ten times. The chain joins TRBV6-5 to TRBJ2-1, with 12 bases that match TRBD2. This CDR3 spans 15 amino acids. Germline CDR1 reads MNHEY; CDR2 reads SVGAGI. With V trimmed by 6 bases and J by 3 bases, 3 bases remained unmatched. The CDR3 nucleotides are TGTGCCAGCAGCAGGACTAGCGGGATCTACAATGAGCAGTTCTTC. It yields the protein CASSRTSGIYNEQFF.

This clonotype was counted only a few times. The chain has TRBV20-1 and TRBJ2-1; 8 bases are a match to TRBD2. Germline loops: CDR1 DFQATT, CDR2 SNEGSKA (reference sequence). J gave up 7 bases and V 8 bases, and 7 bases lay outside the gene matches. The CDR3 contains 12 residues. The CDR3 protein is CSSRTSLNEQFF. CDR3 sequence (DNA): TGCAGTTCAAGGACTAGCTTGAATGAGCAGTTCTTC.

The chain is built from TRBV27 and TRBJ2-7; TRBD2 might be the D (6 bases). Germline-derived CDR1 and CDR2 are MNHEY and SMNVEV (reference sequence). The V gene lost 1 base and the J gene lost 4 bases, with 11 bases spanning the gap. The CDR3 is 14 residues long. CDR3 residues: CASSLWSSGYEQYF. CDR3 coding DNA: TGTGCCAGCAGTTTATGGAGTAGCGGTTACGAGCAGTACTTC.

This clonotype came up a few times. The CDR3 coding sequence is TGTGCCAGCAGCCAAGGCGGGGCGACGAATCAGCCCCAGCATTTT. Translated: CASSQGGATNQPQHF. V and J are TRBV3-1 and TRBJ1-5; weak D call: TRBD1 (5 bases). The V gene's germline CDR1 is LGHDT and CDR2 YNNKEL (reference sequence). Trimming removed 1 base at V and 4 bases at J, with 11 bases between. The CDR3 has 15 amino acids. Together with reference TRBV3-1 and TRBJ1-5, the CDR3 gives the full variable domain: DTAVSQTPKYLVTQMGNDKSIKCEQNLGHDTMYWYKQDSKKFLKIMFSYNNKELIINETVPNRFSPKSPDKAHLNLHINSLELGDSAVYFCASSQGGATNQPQHFGDGTRLSIL.

The V and J genes are TRBV20-1 and TRBJ1-2, with TRBD1 identical over 11 bases. This CDR3 contains 14 residues. Trimming cost V 1 base and J 8 bases; bases outside gene matches: 6. Germline loops: CDR1 DFQATT, CDR2 SNEGSKA (reference sequence). CDR3 loop: CSARGGGQGGGYTF. The CDR3 nucleotides read TGCAGTGCTAGAGGAGGGGGACAGGGGGGCGGCTACACCTTC.

The chain combines TRBV9 with TRBJ2-1, with D possibly being TRBD2 (5 bases). CDR3 size: 17 residues. V shed 0 bases and J shed 5 bases, with 18 bases lying between them. Germline V CDR1 and CDR2: SGDLS, YYNGEE. The CDR3 DNA follows: TGTGCCAGCAGCGTAGGGGGTCAAGCGGTTGGTGACAATGAGCAGTTCTTC. Protein: CASSVGGQAVGDNEQFF.